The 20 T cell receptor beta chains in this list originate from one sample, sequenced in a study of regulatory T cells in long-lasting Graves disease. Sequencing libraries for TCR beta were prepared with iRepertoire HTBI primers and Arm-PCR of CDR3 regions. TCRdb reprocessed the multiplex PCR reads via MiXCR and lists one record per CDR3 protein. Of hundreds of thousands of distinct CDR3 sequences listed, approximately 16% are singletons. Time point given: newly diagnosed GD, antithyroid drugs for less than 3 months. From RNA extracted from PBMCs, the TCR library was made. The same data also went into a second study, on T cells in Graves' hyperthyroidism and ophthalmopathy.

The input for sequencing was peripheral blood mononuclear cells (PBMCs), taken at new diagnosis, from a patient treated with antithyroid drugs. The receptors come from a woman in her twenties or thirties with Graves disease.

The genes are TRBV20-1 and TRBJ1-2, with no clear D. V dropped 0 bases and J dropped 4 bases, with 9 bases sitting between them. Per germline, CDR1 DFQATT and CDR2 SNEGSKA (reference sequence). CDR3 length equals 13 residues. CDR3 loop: CSARDARRYGYTF. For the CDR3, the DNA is TGCAGTGCTAGAGATGCACGGCGCTATGGCTACACCTTC.

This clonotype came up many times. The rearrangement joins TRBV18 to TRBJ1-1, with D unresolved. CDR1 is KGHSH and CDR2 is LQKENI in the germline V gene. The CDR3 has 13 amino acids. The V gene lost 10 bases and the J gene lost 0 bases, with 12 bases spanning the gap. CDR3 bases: TGTGCCACCCGCTCCCTTATGAACACTGAAGCTTTCTTT. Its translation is CATRSLMNTEAFF.

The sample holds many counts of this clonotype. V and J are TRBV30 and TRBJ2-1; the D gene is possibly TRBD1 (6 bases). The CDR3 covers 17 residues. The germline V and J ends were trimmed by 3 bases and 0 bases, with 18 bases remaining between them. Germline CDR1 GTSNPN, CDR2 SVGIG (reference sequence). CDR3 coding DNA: TGTGCCTGGAGGAAGACAGGACAGTTTAGCTCCTACAATGAGCAGTTCTTC. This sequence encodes CAWRKTGQFSSYNEQFF.

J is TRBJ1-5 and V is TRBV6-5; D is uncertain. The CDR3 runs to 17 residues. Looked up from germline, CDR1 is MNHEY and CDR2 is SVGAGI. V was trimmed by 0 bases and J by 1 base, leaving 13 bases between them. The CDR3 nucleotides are TGTGCCAGCAGTTACTCGTTATCCAGCTTAAGCAATCAGCCCCAGCATTTT. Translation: CASSYSLSSLSNQPQHF.

The CDR3 sequence: CASTPWSDGPGGYTF. The DNA of the CDR3 is TGTGCCAGCACCCCCTGGTCGGACGGTCCCGGTGGCTACACCTTC. The chain carries TRBV5-5 and TRBJ1-2; D is unclear. V was cut by 6 bases and J by 7 bases, with 22 bases left in between. CDR1 and CDR2 from the germline V gene are SGHKS and YYEKEE (reference sequence). The CDR3 consists of 15 residues.

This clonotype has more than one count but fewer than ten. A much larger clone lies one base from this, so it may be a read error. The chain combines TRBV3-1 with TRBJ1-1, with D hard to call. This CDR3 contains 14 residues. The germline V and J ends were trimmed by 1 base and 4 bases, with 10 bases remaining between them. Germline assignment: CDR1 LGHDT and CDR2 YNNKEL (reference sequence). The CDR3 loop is CASSQGPASTEAFF. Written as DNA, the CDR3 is TGTGCCAGCAGCCAAGGACCGGCGAGCACTGAAGCTTTCTTT. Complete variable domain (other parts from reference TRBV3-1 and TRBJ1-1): DTAVSQTPKYLVTQMGNDKSIKCEQNLGHDTMYWYKQDSKKFLKIMFSYNNKELIINETVPNRFSPKSPDKAHLNLHINSLELGDSAVYFCASSQGPASTEAFFGQGTRLTVV.

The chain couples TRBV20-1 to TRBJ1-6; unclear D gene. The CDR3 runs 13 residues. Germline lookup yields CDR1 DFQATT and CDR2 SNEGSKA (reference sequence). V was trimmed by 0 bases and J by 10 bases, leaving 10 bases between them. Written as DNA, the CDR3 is TGCAGTGCTAGAGAGGGTGGGAAGTCACCCCTCCACTTT. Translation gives CSAREGGKSPLHF.

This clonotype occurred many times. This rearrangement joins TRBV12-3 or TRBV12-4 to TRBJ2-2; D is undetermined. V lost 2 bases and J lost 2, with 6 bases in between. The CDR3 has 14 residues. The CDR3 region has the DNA TGTGCCAGCAGTTTAACCCCTAACACCGGGGAGCTGTTTTTT. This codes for CASSLTPNTGELFF.

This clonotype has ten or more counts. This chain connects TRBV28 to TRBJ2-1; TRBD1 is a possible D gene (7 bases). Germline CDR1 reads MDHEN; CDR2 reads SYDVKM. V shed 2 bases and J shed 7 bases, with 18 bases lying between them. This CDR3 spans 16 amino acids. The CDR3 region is CASSLGVFSGGNEQFF. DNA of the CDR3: TGTGCCAGCAGTTTAGGGGTCTTTTCAGGGGGGAATGAGCAGTTCTTC. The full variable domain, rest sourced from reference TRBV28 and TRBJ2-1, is DVKVTQSSRYLVKRTGEKVFLECVQDMDHENMFWYRQDPGLGLRLIYFSYDVKMKEKGDIPEGYSVSREKKERFSLILESASTNQTSMYLCASSLGVFSGGNEQFFGPGTRLTVL.

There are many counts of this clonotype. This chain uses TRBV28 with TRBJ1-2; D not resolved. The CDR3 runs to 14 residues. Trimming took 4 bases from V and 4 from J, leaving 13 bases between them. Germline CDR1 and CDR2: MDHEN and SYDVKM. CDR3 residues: CASSSQRLSYGYTF. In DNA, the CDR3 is TGTGCCAGCAGTTCGCAGAGGTTAAGCTATGGCTACACCTTC.

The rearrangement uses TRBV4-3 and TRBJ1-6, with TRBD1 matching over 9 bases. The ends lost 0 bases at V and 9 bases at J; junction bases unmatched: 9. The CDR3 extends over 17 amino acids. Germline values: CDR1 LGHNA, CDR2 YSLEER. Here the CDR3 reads CASSQDNAGTGISPLHF. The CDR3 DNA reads TGCGCCAGCAGCCAAGATAACGCGGGGACAGGGATTTCACCCCTCCACTTT.

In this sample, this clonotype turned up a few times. The CDR3 DNA is TGTGCCAGCAGCCGCAACTCCGGGACTAGCGGGAGAGGGTCAGAGACCCAGTACTTC. It encodes CASSRNSGTSGRGSETQYF. This chain links TRBV14 with TRBJ2-5; TRBD2 matches at 14 bases. J lost 4 bases, V lost 4 bases, and 14 bases had no gene match. Per germline, CDR1 SGHDN and CDR2 FVKESK. This CDR3 spans 19 amino acids. Using reference TRBV14 and TRBJ2-5 for the parts outside the CDR3, the full variable domain is EAGVTQFPSHSVIEKGQTVTLRCDPISGHDNLYWYRRVMGKEIKFLLHFVKESKQDESGMPNNRFLAERTGGTYSTLKVQPAELEDSGVYFCASSRNSGTSGRGSETQYFGPGTRLLVL.

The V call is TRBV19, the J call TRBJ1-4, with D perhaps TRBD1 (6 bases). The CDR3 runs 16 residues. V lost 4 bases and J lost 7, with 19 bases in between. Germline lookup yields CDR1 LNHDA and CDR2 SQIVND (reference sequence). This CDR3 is CASSTSKTGTFEKLFF. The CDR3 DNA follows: TGTGCCAGTAGTACCAGTAAAACAGGGACGTTTGAAAAACTGTTTTTT.

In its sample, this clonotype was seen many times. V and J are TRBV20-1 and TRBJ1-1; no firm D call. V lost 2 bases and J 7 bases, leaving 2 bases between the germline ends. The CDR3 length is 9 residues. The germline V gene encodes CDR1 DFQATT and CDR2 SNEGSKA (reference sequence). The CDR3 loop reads CSARFEAFF. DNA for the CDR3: TGCAGTGCTAGATTTGAAGCTTTCTTT.

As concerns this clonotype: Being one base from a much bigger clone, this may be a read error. CDR3 residues: CASSATSEPTGELFF. DNA for the CDR3: TGTGCCAGCAGCGCGACTAGCGAGCCCACCGGGGAGCTGTTTTTT. The chain carries TRBV28 and TRBJ2-2; TRBD2 agrees at 8 bases. The trim removed 6 bases at V and 4 bases at J, leaving 7 bases unmatched. This CDR3 spans 15 amino acids. Looked up from germline, CDR1 is MDHEN and CDR2 is SYDVKM.

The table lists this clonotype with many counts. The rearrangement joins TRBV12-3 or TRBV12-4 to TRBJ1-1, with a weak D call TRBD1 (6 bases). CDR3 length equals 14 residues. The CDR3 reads CRTQGILRGTEAFF. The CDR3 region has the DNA TGTAGGACACAGGGCATTCTTCGAGGCACTGAAGCTTTCTTT.

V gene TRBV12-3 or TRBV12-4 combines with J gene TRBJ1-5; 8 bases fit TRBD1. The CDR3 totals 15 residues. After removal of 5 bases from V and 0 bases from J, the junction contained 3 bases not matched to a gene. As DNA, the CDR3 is TGTGCCAGCAGTCGCAGGGGGCATAGCAATCAGCCCCAGCATTTT. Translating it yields CASSRRGHSNQPQHF.

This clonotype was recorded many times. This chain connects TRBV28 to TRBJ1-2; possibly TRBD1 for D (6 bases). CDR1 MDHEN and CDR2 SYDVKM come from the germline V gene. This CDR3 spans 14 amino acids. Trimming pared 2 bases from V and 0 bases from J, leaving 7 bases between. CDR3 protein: CASSLKGANYGYTF. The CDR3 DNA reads TGTGCCAGCAGTTTAAAGGGGGCTAACTATGGCTACACCTTC.

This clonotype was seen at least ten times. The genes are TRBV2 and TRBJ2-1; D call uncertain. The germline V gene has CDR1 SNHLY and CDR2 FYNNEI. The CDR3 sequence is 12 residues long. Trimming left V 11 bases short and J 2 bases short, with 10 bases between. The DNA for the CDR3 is TGTGCCGGCGGCGACACCTACAATGAGCAGTTCTTC. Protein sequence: CAGGDTYNEQFF.

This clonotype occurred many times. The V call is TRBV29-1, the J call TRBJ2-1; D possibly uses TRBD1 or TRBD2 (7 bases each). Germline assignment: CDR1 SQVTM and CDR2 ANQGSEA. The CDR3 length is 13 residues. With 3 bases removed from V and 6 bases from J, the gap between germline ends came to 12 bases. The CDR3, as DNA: TGCAGCGTTGAGGGAGGGACAGCCAATGAGCAGTTCTTC. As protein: CSVEGGTANEQFF.